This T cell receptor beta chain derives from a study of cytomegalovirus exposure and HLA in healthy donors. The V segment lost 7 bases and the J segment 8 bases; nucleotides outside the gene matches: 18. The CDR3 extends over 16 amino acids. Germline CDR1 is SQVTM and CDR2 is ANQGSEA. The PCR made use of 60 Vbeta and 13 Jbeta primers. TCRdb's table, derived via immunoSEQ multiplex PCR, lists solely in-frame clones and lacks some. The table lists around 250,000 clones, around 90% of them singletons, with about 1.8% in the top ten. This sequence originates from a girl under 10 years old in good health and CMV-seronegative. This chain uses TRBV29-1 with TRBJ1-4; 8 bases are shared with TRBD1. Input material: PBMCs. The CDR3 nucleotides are TGCAGCGCCAATATCCTGACAGGGGAGGTACGCGAAAAACTGTTTTTT. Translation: CSANILTGEVREKLFF. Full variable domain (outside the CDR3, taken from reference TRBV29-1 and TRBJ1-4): SAVISQKPSRDICQRGTSLTIQCQVDSQVTMMFWYRQQPGQSLTLIATANQGSEATYESGFVIDKFPISRPNLTFSTLTVSNMSPEDSSIYLCSANILTGEVREKLFFGSGTQLSVL.